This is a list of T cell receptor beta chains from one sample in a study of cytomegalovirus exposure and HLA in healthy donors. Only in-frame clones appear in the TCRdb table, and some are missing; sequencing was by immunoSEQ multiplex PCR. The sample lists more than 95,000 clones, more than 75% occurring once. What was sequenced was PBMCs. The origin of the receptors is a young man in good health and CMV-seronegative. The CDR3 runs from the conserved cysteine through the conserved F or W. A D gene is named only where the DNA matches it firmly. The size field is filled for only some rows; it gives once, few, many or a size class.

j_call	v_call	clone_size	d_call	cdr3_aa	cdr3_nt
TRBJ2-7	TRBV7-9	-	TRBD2	CASSMGLAGGGDEQYF	TGTGCCAGCAGCATGGGACTAGCGGGAGGGGGCGACGAGCAGTACTTC
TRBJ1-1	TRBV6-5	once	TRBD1	CASSLDREGVLFDF	TGTGCCAGCAGCTTGGACAGGGAGGGGGTTCTGTTTGACTTT
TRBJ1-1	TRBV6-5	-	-	CASSYGVQTEAFF	TGTGCCAGCAGTTACGGTGTCCAGACTGAAGCTTTCTTT
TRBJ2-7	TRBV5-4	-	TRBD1	CASSLSTGPYEQYF	TGTGCCAGCAGCCTATCGACAGGGCCCTACGAGCAGTACTTC
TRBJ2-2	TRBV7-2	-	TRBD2	CASSYSGSGWNTGELFF	TGTGCCAGCAGCTACAGCGGGAGCGGCTGGAACACCGGGGAGCTGTTTTTT
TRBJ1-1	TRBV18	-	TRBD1	CASSQRDRQEAFF	TGTGCCAGCTCGCAAAGGGACAGACAAGAAGCTTTCTTT
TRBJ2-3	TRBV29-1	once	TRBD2	CSVEGGGGEADTQYF	TGCAGCGTTGAGGGAGGCGGGGGGGAGGCAGATACGCAGTATTTT
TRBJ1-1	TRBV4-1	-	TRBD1	CASSFRGREGTEAFF	TGCGCCAGCAGCTTCAGGGGGCGAGAGGGCACTGAAGCTTTCTTT
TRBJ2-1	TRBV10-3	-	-	CAISAHSWHDNEQFF	TGTGCCATCAGTGCCCACAGTTGGCATGACAATGAGCAGTTCTTC
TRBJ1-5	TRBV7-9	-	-	CASSSQGPGNQPQHF	TGTGCCAGCAGCTCCCAGGGGCCGGGCAATCAGCCCCAGCATTTT
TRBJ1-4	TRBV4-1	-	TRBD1	CASSQAGTANEKLFF	TGCGCCAGCAGCCAAGCTGGGACAGCTAATGAAAAACTGTTTTTT
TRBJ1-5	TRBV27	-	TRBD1	CASSLRTGFGQPQHF	TGTGCCAGCAGTTTAAGGACAGGGTTTGGGCAGCCCCAGCATTTT
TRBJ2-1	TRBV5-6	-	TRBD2	CASSSLAGDYNEQFF	TGTGCCAGCAGCTCATTAGCGGGGGACTACAATGAGCAGTTCTTC
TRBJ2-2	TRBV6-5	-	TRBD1	CASSGQGANGELFF	TGTGCCAGCAGTGGACAGGGGGCGAACGGGGAGCTGTTTTTT
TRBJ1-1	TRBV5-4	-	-	CASSREVNTEAFF	TGTGCCAGCTCACGAGAGGTGAACACTGAAGCTTTCTTT
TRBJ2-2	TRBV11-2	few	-	CASSLGVPGELFF	TGTGCCAGCAGCTTAGGAGTTCCCGGGGAGCTGTTTTTT
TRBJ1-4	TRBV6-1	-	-	CASSARSLNEKLFF	TGTGCCAGCAGTGCTAGGAGTTTGAATGAAAAACTGTTTTTT
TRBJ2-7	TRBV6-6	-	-	CASSYPDGLYEQYF	TGTGCCAGCAGTTACCCGGACGGACTCTACGAGCAGTACTTC
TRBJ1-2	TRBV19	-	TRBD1	CASSILQGVFQNYGYTF	TGTGCCAGTAGTATTTTACAGGGGGTCTTTCAAAACTATGGCTACACCTTC
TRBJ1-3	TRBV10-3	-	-	CATEGVRGNTIYF	TGTGCCACGGAGGGAGTAAGGGGAAACACCATATATTTT
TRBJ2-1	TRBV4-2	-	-	CASSQATTGRRYNEQFF	TGTGCCAGCAGCCAGGCTACGACAGGACGACGGTACAATGAGCAGTTCTTC
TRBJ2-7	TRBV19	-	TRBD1	CASSPGTGKGEQYF	TGTGCCAGTAGTCCCGGGACAGGAAAGGGTGAGCAGTACTTC
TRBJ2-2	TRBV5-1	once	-	CASTQQNTGELFF	TGCGCCAGCACCCAACAGAACACCGGGGAGCTGTTTTTT
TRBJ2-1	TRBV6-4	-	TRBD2	CASSDPGTSDYEQFF	TGTGCCAGCAGTGACCCCGGGACTAGCGATTATGAGCAGTTCTTC
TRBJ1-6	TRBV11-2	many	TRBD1	CASSLDRQGEDSPLHF	TGTGCCAGCAGCTTAGACCGACAGGGTGAGGACTCACCCCTCCACTTT
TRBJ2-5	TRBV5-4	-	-	CASSLARGGAETQYF	TGTGCCAGCAGCTTGGCCCGTGGGGGGGCAGAGACCCAGTACTTC
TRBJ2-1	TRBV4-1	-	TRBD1	CASSQLTGDNEQFF	TGCGCCAGCAGCCAGCTTACAGGGGACAATGAGCAGTTCTTC
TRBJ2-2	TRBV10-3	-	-	CAISVETAYGELFF	TGTGCCATCTCCGTGGAGACGGCCTACGGGGAGCTGTTTTTT
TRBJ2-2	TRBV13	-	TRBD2	CASSSHLAGEGVNTGELFF	TGTGCCAGCAGCTCACACCTAGCGGGAGAGGGGGTTAACACCGGGGAGCTGTTTTTT
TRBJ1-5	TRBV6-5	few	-	CASRRAGREPQHF	TGTGCCAGCAGGCGGGCAGGGAGGGAGCCCCAGCATTTT
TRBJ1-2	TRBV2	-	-	CASTLGEANYGYTF	TGTGCCAGCACCTTGGGGGAGGCTAACTATGGCTACACCTTC
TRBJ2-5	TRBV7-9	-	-	CASSSHIRLETQYF	TGTGCCAGCAGCTCGCACATACGTTTGGAGACCCAGTACTTC
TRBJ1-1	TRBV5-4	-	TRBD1	CASIEPGGTGNTEAFF	TGTGCCAGCATCGAACCTGGGGGGACAGGGAACACTGAAGCTTTCTTT
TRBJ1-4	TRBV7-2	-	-	CASSLEGSNEKLFF	TGTGCCAGCAGCTTAGAGGGGTCTAATGAAAAACTGTTTTTT
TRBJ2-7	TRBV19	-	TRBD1	CASSPPPGTGAYEQYF	TGTGCCAGTAGTCCCCCTCCCGGGACAGGAGCCTACGAGCAGTACTTC
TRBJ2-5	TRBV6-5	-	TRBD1	CASTIGQGAWETQYF	TGTGCCAGCACCATCGGACAGGGGGCTTGGGAGACCCAGTACTTC
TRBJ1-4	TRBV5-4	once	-	CASSSTSGGGSEKLFF	TGTGCCAGCAGCTCGACAAGTGGGGGGGGCAGTGAAAAACTGTTTTTT
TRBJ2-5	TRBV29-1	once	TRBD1	CSVVTGGEETQYF	TGCAGCGTTGTAACAGGGGGCGAGGAGACCCAGTACTTC
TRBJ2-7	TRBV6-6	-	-	CASSYSTGFGEQYF	TGTGCCAGCAGTTACTCGACTGGGTTCGGCGAGCAGTACTTC
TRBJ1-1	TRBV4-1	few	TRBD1	CASSPGQGVNTEAFF	TGCGCCAGCAGCCCCGGACAGGGGGTGAACACTGAAGCTTTCTTT
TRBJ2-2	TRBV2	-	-	CASSELGTGELFF	TGTGCCAGCAGTGAACTAGGCACCGGGGAGCTGTTTTTT
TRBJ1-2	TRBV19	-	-	CASRRGANYGYTF	TGTGCCTCACGGCGGGGGGCTAACTATGGCTACACCTTC
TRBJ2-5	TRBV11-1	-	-	CASSSRVPQETQYF	TGTGCCAGCAGCTCCCGAGTCCCCCAAGAGACCCAGTACTTC
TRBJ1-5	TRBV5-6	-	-	CASSSGGYNQPQHF	TGTGCCAGCAGCTCGGGGGGATACAATCAGCCCCAGCATTTT
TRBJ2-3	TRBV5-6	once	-	CASSSRGVTDTQYF	TGTGCCAGCAGCTCCAGGGGGGTGACAGATACGCAGTATTTT
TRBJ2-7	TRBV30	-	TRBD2	CASAGGLAGGLSYEQYF	TGTGCCTCGGCGGGAGGACTAGCGGGAGGACTCTCCTACGAGCAGTACTTC
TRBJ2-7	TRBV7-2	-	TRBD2	CASSWGLATYEQYF	TGTGCCAGCAGCTGGGGACTAGCGACCTACGAGCAGTACTTC
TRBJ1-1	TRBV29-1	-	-	CSVNRERTEAFF	TGCAGCGTGAACAGGGAAAGGACTGAAGCTTTCTTT
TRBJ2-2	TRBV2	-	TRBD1	CASSDGQGNTGELFF	TGTGCCAGCAGTGATGGACAGGGCAACACCGGGGAGCTGTTTTTT
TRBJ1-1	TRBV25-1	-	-	CASSESPGEANTEAFF	TGTGCCAGCAGTGAAAGTCCGGGGGAGGCGAACACTGAAGCTTTCTTT
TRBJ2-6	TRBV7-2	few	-	CASTDGGSGANVLTF	TGTGCCAGCACCGACGGGGGCTCTGGGGCCAACGTCCTGACTTTC
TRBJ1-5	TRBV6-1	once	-	CASLSSRGQPQHF	TGTGCCAGCCTCAGCTCCCGGGGTCAGCCCCAGCATTTT
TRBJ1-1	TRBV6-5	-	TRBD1	CASRRQGVGTEAFF	TGTGCCAGCCGTAGGCAGGGGGTTGGCACTGAAGCTTTCTTT